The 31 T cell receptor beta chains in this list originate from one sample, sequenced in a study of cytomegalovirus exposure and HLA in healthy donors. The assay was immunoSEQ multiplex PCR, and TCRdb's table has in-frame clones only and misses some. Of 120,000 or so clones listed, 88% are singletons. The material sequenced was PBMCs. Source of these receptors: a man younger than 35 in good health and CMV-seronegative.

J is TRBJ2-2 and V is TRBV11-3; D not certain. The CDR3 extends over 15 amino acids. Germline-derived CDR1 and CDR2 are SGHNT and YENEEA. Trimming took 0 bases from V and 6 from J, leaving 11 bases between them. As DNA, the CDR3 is TGTGCCAGCAGCTTAGACCCAGGCTTCGCCGGGGAGCTGTTTTTT. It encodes CASSLDPGFAGELFF.

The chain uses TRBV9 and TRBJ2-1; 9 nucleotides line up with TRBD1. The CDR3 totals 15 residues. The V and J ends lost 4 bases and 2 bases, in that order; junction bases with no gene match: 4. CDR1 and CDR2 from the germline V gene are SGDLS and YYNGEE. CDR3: CASSPRTGAYNEQFF. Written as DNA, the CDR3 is TGTGCCAGCAGCCCGCGGACAGGGGCCTACAATGAGCAGTTCTTC. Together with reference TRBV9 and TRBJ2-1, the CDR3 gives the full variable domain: DSGVTQTPKHLITATGQRVTLRCSPRSGDLSVYWYQQSLDQGLQFLIQYYNGEERAKGNILERFSAQQFPDLHSELNLSSLELGDSALYFCASSPRTGAYNEQFFGPGTRLTVL.

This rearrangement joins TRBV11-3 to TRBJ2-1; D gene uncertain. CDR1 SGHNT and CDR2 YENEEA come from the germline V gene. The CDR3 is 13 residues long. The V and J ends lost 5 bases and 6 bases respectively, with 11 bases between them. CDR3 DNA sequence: TGTGCCAGCAGCCCCTTTAATTTCAATGAGCAGTTCTTC. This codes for CASSPFNFNEQFF.

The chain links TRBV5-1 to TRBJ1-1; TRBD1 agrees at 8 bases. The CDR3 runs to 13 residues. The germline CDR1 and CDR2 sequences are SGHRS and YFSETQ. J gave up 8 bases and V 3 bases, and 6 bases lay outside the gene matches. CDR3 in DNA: TGCGCCAGCAGCTCTCAGCAGGGGGCGGAAGCTTTCTTT. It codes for CASSSQQGAEAFF.

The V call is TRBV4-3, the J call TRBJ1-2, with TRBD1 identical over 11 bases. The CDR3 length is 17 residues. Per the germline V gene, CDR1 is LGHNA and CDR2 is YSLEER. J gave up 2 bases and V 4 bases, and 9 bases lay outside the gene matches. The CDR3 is CASSRRTGTGGNYGYTF. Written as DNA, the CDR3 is TGCGCCAGCAGCCGCCGAACCGGGACAGGGGGAAACTATGGCTACACCTTC.

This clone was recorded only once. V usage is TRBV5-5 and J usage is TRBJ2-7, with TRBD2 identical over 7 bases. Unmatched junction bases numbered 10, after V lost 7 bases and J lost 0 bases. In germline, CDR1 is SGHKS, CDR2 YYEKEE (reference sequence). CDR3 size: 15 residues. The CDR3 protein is CASGNGGTLSYEQYF. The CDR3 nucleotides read TGTGCCAGCGGAAACGGGGGGACTCTCTCCTACGAGCAGTACTTC.

The CDR3, as DNA: TGTGCCAGCAGTGCGGGATCTCACTATGGCTACACCTTC. Translating gives CASSAGSHYGYTF. The chain combines TRBV25-1 with TRBJ1-2; D gene unclear. Trimming removed 4 bases at V and 3 bases at J, with 9 bases between. Germline V CDR1 and CDR2: MGHDK, SYGVNS. The CDR3 is made up of 13 amino acids.

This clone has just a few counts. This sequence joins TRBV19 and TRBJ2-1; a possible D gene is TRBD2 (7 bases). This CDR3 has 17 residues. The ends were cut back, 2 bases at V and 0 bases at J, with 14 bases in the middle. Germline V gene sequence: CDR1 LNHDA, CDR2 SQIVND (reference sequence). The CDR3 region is CASSIRGGRSSYNEQFF. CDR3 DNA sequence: TGTGCCAGTAGTATAAGGGGGGGAAGGAGCTCCTACAATGAGCAGTTCTTC.

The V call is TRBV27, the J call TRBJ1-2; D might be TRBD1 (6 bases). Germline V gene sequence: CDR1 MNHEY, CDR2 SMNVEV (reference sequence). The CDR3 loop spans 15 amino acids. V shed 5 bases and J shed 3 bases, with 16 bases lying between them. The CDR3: CASSPTPDRYYGYTF. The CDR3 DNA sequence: TGTGCCAGCAGTCCAACCCCGGACAGATACTATGGCTACACCTTC.

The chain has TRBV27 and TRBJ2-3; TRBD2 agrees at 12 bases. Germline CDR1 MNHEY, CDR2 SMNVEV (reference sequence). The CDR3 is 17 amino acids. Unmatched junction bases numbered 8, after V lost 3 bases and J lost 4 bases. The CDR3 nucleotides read TGTGCCAGCAGTTTCCTACTAGCGGGGGGCCTGGCAGATACGCAGTATTTT. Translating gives CASSFLLAGGLADTQYF.

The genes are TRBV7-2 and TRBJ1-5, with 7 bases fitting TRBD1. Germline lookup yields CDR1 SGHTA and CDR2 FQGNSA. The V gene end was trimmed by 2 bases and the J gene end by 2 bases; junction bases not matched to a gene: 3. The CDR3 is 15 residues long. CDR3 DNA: TGTGCCAGCAGCTTATTTACAGGGGGCAATCAGCCCCAGCATTTT. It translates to CASSLFTGGNQPQHF.

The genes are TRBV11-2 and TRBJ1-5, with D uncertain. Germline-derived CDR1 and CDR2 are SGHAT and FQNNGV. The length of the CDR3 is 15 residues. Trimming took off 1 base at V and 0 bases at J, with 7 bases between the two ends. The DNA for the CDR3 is TGTGCCAGCAGCTTAGCTTGGGCTAGCAATCAGCCCCAGCATTTT. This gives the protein CASSLAWASNQPQHF. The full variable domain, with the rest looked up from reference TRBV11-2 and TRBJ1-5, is EAGVAQSPRYKIIEKRQSVAFWCNPISGHATLYWYQQILGQGPKLLIQFQNNGVVDDSQLPKDRFSAERLKGVDSTLKIQPAKLEDSAVYLCASSLAWASNQPQHFGDGTRLSIL.

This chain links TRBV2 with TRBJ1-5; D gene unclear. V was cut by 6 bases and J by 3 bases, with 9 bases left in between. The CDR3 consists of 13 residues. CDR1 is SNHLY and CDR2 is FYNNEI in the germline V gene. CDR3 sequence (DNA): TGTGCCAGCAGCCGGGAAAACAATCAGCCCCAGCATTTT. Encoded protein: CASSRENNQPQHF.

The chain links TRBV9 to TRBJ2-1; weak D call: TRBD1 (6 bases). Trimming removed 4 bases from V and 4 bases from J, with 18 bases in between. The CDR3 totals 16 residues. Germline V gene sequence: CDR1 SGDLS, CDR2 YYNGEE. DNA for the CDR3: TGTGCCAGCAGCCCGAGAACCCCGGACAGTTACAATGAGCAGTTCTTC. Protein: CASSPRTPDSYNEQFF. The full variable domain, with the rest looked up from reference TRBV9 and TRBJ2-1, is DSGVTQTPKHLITATGQRVTLRCSPRSGDLSVYWYQQSLDQGLQFLIQYYNGEERAKGNILERFSAQQFPDLHSELNLSSLELGDSALYFCASSPRTPDSYNEQFFGPGTRLTVL.

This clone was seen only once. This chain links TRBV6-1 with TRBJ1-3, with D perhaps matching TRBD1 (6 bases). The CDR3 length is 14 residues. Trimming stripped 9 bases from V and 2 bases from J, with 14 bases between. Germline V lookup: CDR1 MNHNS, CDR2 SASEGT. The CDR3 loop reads CASYTGSAGNTIYF. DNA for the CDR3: TGTGCCAGTTACACAGGGAGCGCTGGAAACACCATATATTTT.

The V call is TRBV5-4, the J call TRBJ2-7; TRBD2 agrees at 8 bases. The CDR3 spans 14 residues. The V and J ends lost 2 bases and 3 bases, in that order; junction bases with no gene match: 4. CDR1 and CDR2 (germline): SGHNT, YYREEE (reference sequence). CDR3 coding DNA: TGTGCCAGCAGCTTCGGGACTAGTGACTACGAGCAGTACTTC. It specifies CASSFGTSDYEQYF.

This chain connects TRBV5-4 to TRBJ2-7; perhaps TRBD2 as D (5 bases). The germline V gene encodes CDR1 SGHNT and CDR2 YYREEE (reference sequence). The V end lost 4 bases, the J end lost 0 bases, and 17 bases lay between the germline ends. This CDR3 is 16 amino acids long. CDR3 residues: CASSVYGSGSSYEQYF. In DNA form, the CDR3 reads TGTGCCAGCAGCGTATATGGATCGGGGAGCTCCTACGAGCAGTACTTC.

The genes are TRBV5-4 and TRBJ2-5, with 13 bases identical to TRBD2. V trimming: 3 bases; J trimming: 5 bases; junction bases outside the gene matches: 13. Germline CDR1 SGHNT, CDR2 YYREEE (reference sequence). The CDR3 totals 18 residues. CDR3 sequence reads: CASSSRLPGLAGRETQYF. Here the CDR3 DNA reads TGTGCCAGCAGCTCCCGGCTTCCGGGACTAGCGGGGCGGGAGACCCAGTACTTC.

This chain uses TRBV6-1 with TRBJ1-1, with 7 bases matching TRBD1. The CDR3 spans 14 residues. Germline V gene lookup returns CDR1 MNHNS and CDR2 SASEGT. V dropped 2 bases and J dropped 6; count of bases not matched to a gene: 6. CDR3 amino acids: CASSEQDRVAEAFF. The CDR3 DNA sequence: TGTGCCAGCAGTGAACAAGACAGGGTAGCTGAAGCTTTCTTT.

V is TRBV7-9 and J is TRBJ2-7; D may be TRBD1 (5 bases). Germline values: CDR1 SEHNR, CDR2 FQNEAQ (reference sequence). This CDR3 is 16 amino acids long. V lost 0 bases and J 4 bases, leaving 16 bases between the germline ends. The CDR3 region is CASSLALSDRRYEQYF. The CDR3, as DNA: TGTGCCAGCAGCTTAGCGCTAAGCGACAGACGTTACGAGCAGTACTTC.

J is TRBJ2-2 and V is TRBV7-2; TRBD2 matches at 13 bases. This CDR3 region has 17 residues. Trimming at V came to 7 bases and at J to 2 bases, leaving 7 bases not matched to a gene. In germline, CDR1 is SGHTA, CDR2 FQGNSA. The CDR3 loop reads CASTRTSGGDNTGELFF. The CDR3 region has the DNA TGTGCCAGCACCAGGACTAGCGGGGGAGATAACACCGGGGAGCTGTTTTTT.

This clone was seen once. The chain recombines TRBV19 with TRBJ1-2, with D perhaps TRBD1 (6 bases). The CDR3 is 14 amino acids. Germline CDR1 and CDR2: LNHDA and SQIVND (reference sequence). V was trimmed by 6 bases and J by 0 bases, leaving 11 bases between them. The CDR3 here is CASSPGQTNYGYTF. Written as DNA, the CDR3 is TGTGCCAGTAGCCCTGGACAGACTAACTATGGCTACACCTTC.

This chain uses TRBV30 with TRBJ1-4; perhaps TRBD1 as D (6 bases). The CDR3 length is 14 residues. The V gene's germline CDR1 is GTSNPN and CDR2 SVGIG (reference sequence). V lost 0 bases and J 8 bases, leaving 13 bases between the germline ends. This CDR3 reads CAWSVLGGGEKLFF. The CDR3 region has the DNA TGTGCCTGGAGTGTACTTGGGGGCGGAGAAAAACTGTTTTTT.

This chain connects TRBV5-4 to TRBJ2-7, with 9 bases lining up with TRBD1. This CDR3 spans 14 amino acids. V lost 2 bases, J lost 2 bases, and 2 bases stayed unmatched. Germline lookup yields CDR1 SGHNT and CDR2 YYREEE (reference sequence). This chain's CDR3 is CASSFGTGTYEQYF. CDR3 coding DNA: TGTGCCAGCAGCTTCGGGACAGGGACCTACGAGCAGTACTTC. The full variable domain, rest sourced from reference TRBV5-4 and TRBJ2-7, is ETGVTQSPTHLIKTRGQQVTLRCSSQSGHNTVSWYQQALGQGPQFIFQYYREEENGRGNFPPRFSGLQFPNYSSELNVNALELDDSALYLCASSFGTGTYEQYFGPGTRLTVT.

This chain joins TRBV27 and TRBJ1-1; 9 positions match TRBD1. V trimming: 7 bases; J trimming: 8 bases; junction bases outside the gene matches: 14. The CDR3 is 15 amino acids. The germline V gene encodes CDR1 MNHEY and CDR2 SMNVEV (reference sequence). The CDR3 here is CASMRVRTGASEAFF. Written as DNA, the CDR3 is TGTGCCAGCATGCGGGTCAGGACAGGGGCTTCGGAAGCTTTCTTT.

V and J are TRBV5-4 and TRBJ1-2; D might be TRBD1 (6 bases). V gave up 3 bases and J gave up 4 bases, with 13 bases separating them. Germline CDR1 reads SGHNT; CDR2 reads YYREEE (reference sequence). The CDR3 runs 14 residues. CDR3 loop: CASSSNDRSYGYTF. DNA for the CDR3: TGTGCCAGCAGCTCAAATGACAGGAGCTATGGCTACACCTTC.

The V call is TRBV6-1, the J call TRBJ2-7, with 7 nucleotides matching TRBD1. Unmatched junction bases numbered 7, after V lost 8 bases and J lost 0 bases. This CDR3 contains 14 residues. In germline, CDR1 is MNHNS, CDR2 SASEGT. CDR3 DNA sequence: TGTGCCAGCTTAGAGCAGGGGGTCTCCTACGAGCAGTACTTC. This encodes CASLEQGVSYEQYF.

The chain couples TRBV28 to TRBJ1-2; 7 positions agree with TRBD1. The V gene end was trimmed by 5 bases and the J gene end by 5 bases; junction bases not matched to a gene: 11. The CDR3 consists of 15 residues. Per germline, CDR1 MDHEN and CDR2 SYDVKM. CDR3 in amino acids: CASSPRQGGVYGYTF. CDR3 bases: TGTGCCAGCAGTCCTCGACAGGGAGGTGTATATGGCTACACCTTC.

CDR3 nucleotide sequence: TGTGCCAGCTCACCGGGACTTGGGACTCCCTACGAGCAGTACTTC. This gives the protein CASSPGLGTPYEQYF. The rearrangement links TRBV18 to TRBJ2-7, with D possibly being TRBD2 (6 bases). Germline loops: CDR1 KGHSH, CDR2 LQKENI. The V end was cut by 3 bases, the J end by 2 bases, with 14 bases between. The CDR3 consists of 15 residues.

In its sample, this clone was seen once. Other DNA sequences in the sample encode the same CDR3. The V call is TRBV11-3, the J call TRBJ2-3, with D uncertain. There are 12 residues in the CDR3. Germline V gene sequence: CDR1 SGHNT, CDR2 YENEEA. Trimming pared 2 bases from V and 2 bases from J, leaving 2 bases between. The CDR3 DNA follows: TGTGCCAGCAGCTTACACACAGATACGCAGTATTTT. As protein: CASSLHTDTQYF.

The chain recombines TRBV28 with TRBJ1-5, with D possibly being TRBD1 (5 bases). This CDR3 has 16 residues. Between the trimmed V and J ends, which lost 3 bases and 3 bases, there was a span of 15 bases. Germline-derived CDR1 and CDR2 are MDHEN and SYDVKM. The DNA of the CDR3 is TGTGCCAGCAGTTTTACCAGGGCCGGGCCCAATCAGCCCCAGCATTTT. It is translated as CASSFTRAGPNQPQHF.